This T cell receptor beta chain is drawn from a study of PD-L1 blockade in urothelial cancer. TCRdb's table, derived via immunoSEQ multiplex PCR, lists solely in-frame clones and lacks some. The table lists over 100,000 clones, less than 95% of them singletons. Time point defined: peripheral blood 6 weeks after treatment start. Germline V gene sequence: CDR1 MDHEN, CDR2 SYDVKM. The V segment lost 6 bases and the J segment 0 bases; nucleotides outside the gene matches: 11. The CDR3 consists of 18 residues. The TCR was taken from a man in his sixties with urothelial cancer. Sequenced here: PBMCs, sampled around atezolizumab (anti-PD-L1) treatment. The chain is built from TRBV28 and TRBJ2-6; 7 bases align to TRBD1. CDR3 in amino acids: CASSPPGQTYSGANVLTF. The CDR3 DNA reads TGTGCCAGCAGCCCACCGGGACAGACATACTCTGGGGCCAACGTCCTGACTTTC.